This T cell receptor (beta chain) was identified in a study of control samples from healthy donors and cancer patients. Profiled with immunoSEQ multiplex PCR; TCRdb holds only in-frame clones, not every one. The sample has 180,000 or so clones, roughly nine tenths seen once. This CDR3 contains 17 residues. The sequenced sample was blood. This clonotype was sampled from a woman in her thirties in good health. The chain couples TRBV21-1 to TRBJ2-4; TRBD2, the D gene given by the table, was not confirmed from the DNA. TRBV21-1 is designated a pseudogene. CDR3 nucleotide sequence: TGTGCCAGCAGTCCTCGACTAGCGGGAGTAGCCAAAAACATTCAGTACTTC. This encodes CASSPRLAGVAKNIQYF.